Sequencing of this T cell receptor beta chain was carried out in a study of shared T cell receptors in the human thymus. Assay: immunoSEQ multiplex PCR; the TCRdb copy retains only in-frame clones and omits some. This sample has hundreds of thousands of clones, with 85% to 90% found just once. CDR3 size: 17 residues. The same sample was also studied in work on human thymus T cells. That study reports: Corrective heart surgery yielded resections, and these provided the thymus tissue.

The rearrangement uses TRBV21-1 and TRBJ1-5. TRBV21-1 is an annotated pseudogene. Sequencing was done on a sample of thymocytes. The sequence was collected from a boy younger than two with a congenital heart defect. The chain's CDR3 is CASSKIPGGVGNQPQHF. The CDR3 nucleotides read TGTGCCAGCAGCAAAATTCCGGGAGGAGTAGGCAATCAGCCCCAGCATTTT.